This entry lists 9 T cell receptor beta chains sequenced from one sample in a study of human T cells and chemical hapten exposure. TCRdb fed the RACE reads into MiXCR, producing one record per CDR3 protein. This sample has just under 65,000 distinct CDR3 sequences, with 9.5% to 12% found just once. Noted time point: patch test 3, about 24 weeks after DPC sensitization. Treatment given: therapeutic diphenylcyclopropenone sensitization with weekly scalp DPC. The sample was whole blood, taken in connection with sensitization to the hapten diphenylcyclopropenone (DPC). All receptors come from a woman aged 25 to 39 with alopecia areata. Some clones in this sample may be carry-over from other donors' samples.

This clonotype was recorded many times. The CDR3 loop reads CASSLRSGTGANVLTF. As DNA, the CDR3 is TGTGCCAGCAGCTTGAGATCGGGCACAGGGGCCAACGTCCTGACTTTC. The rearrangement links TRBV7-3 to TRBJ2-6; D not resolved. Looked up from germline, CDR1 is SGHTA and CDR2 is FQGTGA. CDR3 length: 16 residues. Deletions cut 3 bases from V and 4 bases from J, with 13 bases between.

The V call is TRBV5-1, the J call TRBJ1-1, with D possibly matching TRBD1 (5 bases). The germline V gene has CDR1 SGHRS and CDR2 YFSETQ. The CDR3 is made up of 15 amino acids. Trimming stripped 4 bases from V and 4 bases from J, with 17 bases between. The CDR3 DNA is TGCGCCAGCAGCATGACCGGGGGTCTAGGCACTGAAGCTTTCTTT. It encodes CASSMTGGLGTEAFF.

This clonotype was found a few times. This sequence joins TRBV25-1 and TRBJ2-3, with D maybe TRBD2 (5 bases). The CDR3 runs 15 residues. CDR1 and CDR2 from the germline V gene are MGHDK and SYGVNS. Trimming took off 8 bases at V and 2 bases at J, with 17 bases between the two ends. The chain's CDR3 is CASSTTGRPTDTQYF. CDR3 bases: TGTGCCAGCTCAACGACGGGAAGGCCCACAGATACGCAGTATTTT.

This clonotype was picked up a small number of times. The V gene is TRBV28, the J gene TRBJ1-5; TRBD1 is a possible D gene (5 bases). This CDR3 spans 14 amino acids. Per the germline V gene, CDR1 is MDHEN and CDR2 is SYDVKM. V was clipped by 6 bases and J by 5 bases, with 14 bases between them. This chain's CDR3 is CASRSGQADQPQHF. The CDR3 region has the DNA TGTGCCAGCAGATCGGGGCAGGCTGATCAGCCCCAGCATTTT.

This chain links TRBV20-1 with TRBJ1-1; D not resolved. V was shortened by 0 bases and J by 3 bases, with 8 bases between the two germline ends. The CDR3 sequence is 13 residues long. The V gene's germline CDR1 is DFQATT and CDR2 SNEGSKA (reference sequence). The CDR3 here is CSARDLSYTEAFF. CDR3 coding DNA: TGCAGTGCTAGAGACCTAAGTTACACTGAAGCTTTCTTT.

A note on this clonotype: Possible read error: a much larger clone is one base away. J is TRBJ2-1 and V is TRBV2; D call uncertain. This CDR3 spans 13 amino acids. Germline loops: CDR1 SNHLY, CDR2 FYNNEI. CDR3 nucleotide sequence: TGTGCCAGCAGTGGTGGCAGGTACAGTGAGCAGTTCTTC. It yields the protein CASSGGRYSEQFF. The full variable domain, rest sourced from reference TRBV2 and TRBJ2-1, is EPEVTQTPSHQVTQMGQEVILRCVPISNHLYFYWYRQILGQKVEFLVSFYNNEISEKSEIFDDQFSVERPDGSNFTLKIRSTKLEDSAMYFCASSGGRYSEQFFGPGTRLTVL.

The table lists this clonotype with many counts. The chain couples TRBV9 to TRBJ1-2, with D maybe TRBD1 (6 bases). Germline CDR1 is SGDLS and CDR2 is YYNGEE. The CDR3 consists of 14 residues. V was cut by 2 bases and J by 6 bases, with 14 bases left in between. In nucleotides, the CDR3 is TGTGCCAGCAGCGTGAATCAGGGGATGGATGGCTACACCTTC. The encoded protein is CASSVNQGMDGYTF.

This clonotype was counted at least ten times. V gene TRBV18 combines with J gene TRBJ1-1; 7 bases map to TRBD1. The CDR3 consists of 16 residues. Germline V CDR1 and CDR2: KGHSH, LQKENI. With 5 bases clipped from V and 5 bases from J, the junction kept 14 bases outside the gene matches. CDR3 sequence (DNA): TGTGCCAGCTCAAACCCCCTGACAGGGTCGGCGACTGAAGCTTTCTTT. Translation: CASSNPLTGSATEAFF.

This clonotype has more than one count but fewer than ten. The CDR3 bases are TGTGCCAGCAGAACCGGGACAGGGATGAACACTGAAGCTTTCTTT. This gives the protein CASRTGTGMNTEAFF. This sequence joins TRBV7-2 and TRBJ1-1, with 9 nucleotides matching TRBD1. The germline V gene has CDR1 SGHTA and CDR2 FQGNSA. Losses at the gene ends were 6 bases for V and 0 bases for J; bases not matched to a gene: 5. The CDR3 loop spans 15 amino acids.